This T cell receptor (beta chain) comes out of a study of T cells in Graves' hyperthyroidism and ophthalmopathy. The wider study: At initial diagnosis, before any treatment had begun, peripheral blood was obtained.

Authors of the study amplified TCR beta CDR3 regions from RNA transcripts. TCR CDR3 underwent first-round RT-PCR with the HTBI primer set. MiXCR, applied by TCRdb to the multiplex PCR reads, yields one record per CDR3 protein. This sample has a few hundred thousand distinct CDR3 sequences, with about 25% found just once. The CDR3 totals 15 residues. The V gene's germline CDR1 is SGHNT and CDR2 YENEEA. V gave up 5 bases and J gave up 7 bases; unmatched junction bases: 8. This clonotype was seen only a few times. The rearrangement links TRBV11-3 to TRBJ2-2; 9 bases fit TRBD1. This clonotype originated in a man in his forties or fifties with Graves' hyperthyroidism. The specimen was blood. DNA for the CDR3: TGTGCCAGCAGCCTTCCGGGACAGGGAGTCGGGGAGCTGTTTTTT. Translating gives CASSLPGQGVGELFF. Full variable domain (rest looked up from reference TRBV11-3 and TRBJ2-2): EAGVVQSPRYKIIEKKQPVAFWCNPISGHNTLYWYLQNLGQGPELLIRYENEEAVDDSQLPKDRFSAERLKGVDSTLKIQPAELGDSAVYLCASSLPGQGVGELFFGEGSRLTVL.